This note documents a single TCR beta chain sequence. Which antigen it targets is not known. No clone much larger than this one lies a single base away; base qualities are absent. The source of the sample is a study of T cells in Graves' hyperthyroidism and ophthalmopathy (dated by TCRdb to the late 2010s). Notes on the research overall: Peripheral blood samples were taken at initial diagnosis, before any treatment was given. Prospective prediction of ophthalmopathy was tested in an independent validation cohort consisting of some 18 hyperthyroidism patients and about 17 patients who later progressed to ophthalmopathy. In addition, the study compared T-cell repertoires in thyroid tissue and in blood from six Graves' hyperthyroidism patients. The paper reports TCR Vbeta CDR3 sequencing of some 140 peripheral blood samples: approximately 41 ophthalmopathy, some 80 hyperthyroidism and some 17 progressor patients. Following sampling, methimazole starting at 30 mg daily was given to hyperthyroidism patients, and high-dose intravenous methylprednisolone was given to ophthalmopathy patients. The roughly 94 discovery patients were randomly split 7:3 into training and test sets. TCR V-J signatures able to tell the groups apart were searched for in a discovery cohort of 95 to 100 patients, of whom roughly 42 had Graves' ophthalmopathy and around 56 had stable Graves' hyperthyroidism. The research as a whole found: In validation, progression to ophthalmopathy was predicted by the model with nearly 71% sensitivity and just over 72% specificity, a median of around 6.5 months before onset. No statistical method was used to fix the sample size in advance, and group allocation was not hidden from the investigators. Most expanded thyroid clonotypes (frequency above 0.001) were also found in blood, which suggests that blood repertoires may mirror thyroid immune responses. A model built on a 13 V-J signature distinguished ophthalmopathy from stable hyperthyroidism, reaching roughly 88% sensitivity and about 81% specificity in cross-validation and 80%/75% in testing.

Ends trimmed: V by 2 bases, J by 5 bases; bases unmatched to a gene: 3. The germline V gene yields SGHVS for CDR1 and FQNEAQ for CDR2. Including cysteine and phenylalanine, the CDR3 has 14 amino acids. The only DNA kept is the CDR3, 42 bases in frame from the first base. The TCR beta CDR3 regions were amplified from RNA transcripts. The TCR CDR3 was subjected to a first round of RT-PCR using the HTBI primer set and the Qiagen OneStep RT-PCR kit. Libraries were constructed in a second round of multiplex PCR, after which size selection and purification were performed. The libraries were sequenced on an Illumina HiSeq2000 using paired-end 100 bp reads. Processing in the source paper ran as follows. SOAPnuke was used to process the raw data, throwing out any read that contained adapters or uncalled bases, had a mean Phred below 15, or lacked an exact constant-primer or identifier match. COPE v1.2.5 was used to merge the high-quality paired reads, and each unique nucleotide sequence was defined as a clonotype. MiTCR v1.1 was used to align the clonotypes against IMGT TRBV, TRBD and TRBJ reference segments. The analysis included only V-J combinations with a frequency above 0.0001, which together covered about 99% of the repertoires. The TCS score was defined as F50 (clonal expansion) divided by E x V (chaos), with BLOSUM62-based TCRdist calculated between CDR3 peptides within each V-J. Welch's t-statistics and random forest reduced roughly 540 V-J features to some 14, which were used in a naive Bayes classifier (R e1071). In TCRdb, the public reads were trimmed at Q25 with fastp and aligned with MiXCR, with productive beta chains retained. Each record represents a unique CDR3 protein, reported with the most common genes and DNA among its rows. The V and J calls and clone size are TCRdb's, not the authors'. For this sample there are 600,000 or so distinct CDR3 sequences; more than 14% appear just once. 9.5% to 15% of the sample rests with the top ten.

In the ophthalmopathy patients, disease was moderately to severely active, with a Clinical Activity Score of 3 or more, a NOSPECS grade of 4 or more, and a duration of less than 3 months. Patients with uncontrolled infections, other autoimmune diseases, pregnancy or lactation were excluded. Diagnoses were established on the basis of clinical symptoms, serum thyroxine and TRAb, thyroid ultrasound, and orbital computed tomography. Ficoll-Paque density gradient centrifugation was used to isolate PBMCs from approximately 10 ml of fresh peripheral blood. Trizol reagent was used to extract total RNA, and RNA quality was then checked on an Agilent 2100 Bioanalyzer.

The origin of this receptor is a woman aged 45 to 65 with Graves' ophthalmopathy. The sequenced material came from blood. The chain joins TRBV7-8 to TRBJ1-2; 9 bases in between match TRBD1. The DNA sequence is TGTGCCAGCAGCTTAAGGGACAGGGAATATGGCTACACCTTC. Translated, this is CASSLRDREYGYTF.